The entry below gives a single T cell receptor beta chain sequence along with its context. This clonotype was counted at least ten times. There is no known antigen for this receptor. One base away there is no much larger clone; base qualities are not given. Based on the germline V gene, the CDR1 and CDR2 sequences are SGDLS and YYNGEE. Trimming costs V 1 base and J 7 bases, and their ends lie 17 bases apart. The CDR3 covers 15 residues, taking in both the cysteine and the phenylalanine. Only CDR3 DNA is held: 45 bases, read in frame from base 1. The source of the sample is a study of spatial heterogeneity in lung cancer (dated by TCRdb to about 2019). Study-level background: Beta-chain transcripts were consistently detected in greater numbers than alpha-chain transcripts, which likely reflects a higher abundance of beta-chain transcripts. In the raw uncorrected reads, each unique combination of TCR and UMI appeared more than ten times on average. The study quantitatively compared TCR alpha and beta repertoires across multiple tumor regions, matched nontumor lung and blood in non-small cell lung cancer. Nonsynonymous mutation counts, determined by whole-exome sequencing of tumor tissue, were related to features of the TCR repertoire. Both alpha and beta chains were TCR-sequenced in about 240 tumor regions, fewer than 80 matched nontumor lung samples and around 54 PBMC samples obtained at surgery. What the authors observed across the whole study: Ubiquitous expanded tumor TCRs were found in blood more often at tumor resection than at routine follow-up. Additional single-cell paired TCR alpha and beta sequencing was considered necessary to confirm, at a functional level, the hypothesis that regional TCRs recognize regional mutations.

The time point tag for this specimen amounts to: sample taken at primary tumor resection. Whole RNA extracted from tumor and nontumor lung tissue, or from cryopreserved PBMC samples, was used for TCR sequencing without cell sorting. Samples were obtained from approximately 70 patients with early-stage, untreated non-small cell lung cancer from the lung TRACERx cohort. Only patients for whom sufficient RNA was available from at least two tumor regions were selected for TCR sequencing. Libraries were built with 5' RACE. Instrument used: NextSeq 500. To allow correction of PCR and sequencing errors, the TCR library protocol tagged every TCR cDNA molecule with a unique molecular identifier. Processing in the source paper ran as follows. TCR identification, UMI-based error correction and CDR3 extraction were performed with Decombinator tools. TCRs above a frequency of 2 per 1,000, corresponding to the top 1% of the tumor frequency distribution, were defined as expanded. Renyi diversity was calculated using the R vegan package after each repertoire was subsampled 100 times to 5,000 TCRs. CDR3 similarity networks were built from amino acid triplet string-kernel similarity, with CDR3s being connected when pairwise similarity was above 0.82. TCRdb trimmed public reads at Q25 via fastp, called clones via MiXCR and kept in-frame beta chains. Every entry covers one CDR3 protein and lists the most common genes and DNA from its rows. These V and J calls originate from TCRdb's pipeline instead of the authors' own analysis. The sample contains tens of thousands of distinct CDR3 sequences, 13% of them found a single time. More than 7% of the sample rests with the top ten.

This TCR was recovered from a male donor with early-stage non-small cell lung cancer. The source was PBMCs, collected at surgery. This receptor chain uses TRBV9 and TRBJ1-2; the D gene is unclear. This receptor carries the CDR3 CASSVINAPRTGYTF. The bases are TGTGCCAGCAGCGTAATTAACGCGCCCCGCACTGGCTACACCTTC.